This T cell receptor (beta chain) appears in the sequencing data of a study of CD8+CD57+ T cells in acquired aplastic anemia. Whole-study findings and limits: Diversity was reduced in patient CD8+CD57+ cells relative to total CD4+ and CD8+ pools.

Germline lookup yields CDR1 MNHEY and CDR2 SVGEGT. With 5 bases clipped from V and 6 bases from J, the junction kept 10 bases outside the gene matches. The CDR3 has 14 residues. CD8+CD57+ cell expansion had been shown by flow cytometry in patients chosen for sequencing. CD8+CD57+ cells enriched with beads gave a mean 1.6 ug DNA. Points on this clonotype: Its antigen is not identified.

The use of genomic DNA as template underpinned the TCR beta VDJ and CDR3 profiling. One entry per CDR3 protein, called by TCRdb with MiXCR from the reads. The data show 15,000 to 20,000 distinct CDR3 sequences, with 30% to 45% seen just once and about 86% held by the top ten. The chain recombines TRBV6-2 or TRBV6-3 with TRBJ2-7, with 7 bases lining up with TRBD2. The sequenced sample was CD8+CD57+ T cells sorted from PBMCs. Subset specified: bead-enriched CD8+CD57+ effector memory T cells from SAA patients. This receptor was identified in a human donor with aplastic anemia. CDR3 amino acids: CASSDVGLGSEQYF. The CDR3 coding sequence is TGTGCCAGCAGTGACGTTGGACTAGGCAGCGAGCAGTACTTC.